The 26 T cell receptor beta chains in this list originate from one sample, sequenced in a study of blood T cell repertoires in COVID-19. Produced via immunoSEQ multiplex PCR; TCRdb's table is partial and in-frame only. The sample holds under 150,000 clones, approximately 81% seen once. Sample: PBMCs or T cells enriched from blood (not recorded which). The origin of the receptors is a man between 35 and 55 years old with acute COVID-19.

This chain links TRBV19 with TRBJ1-3; D remains ambiguous. The CDR3 extends over 15 amino acids. V lost 2 bases to trimming and J lost 0 bases, with 8 bases between them. Germline loops: CDR1 LNHDA, CDR2 SQIVND (reference sequence). CDR3 sequence: CASSISALSGNTIYF. CDR3 in DNA: TGTGCCAGTAGTATATCAGCGCTCTCTGGAAACACCATATATTTT.

The rearrangement links TRBV18 to TRBJ1-2, with D hard to call. CDR1 KGHSH and CDR2 LQKENI come from the germline V gene. The CDR3 extends over 14 amino acids. The V end lost 2 bases, the J end lost 3 bases, and 10 bases lay between the germline ends. The CDR3 protein is CASSPRTLDYGYTF. The CDR3 DNA reads as TGTGCCAGCTCACCAAGAACTCTTGACTATGGCTACACCTTC.

The rearrangement links TRBV5-1 to TRBJ2-2; D remains unclear. The CDR3 contains 14 residues. The germline V gene encodes CDR1 SGHRS and CDR2 YFSETQ. V dropped 4 bases and J dropped 0 bases, with 7 bases sitting between them. CDR3 nucleotides: TGCGCCAGCAGCGCTGGAGCGAACACCGGGGAGCTGTTTTTT. It specifies CASSAGANTGELFF.

The chain recombines TRBV9 with TRBJ2-7; 8 bases match TRBD1. This CDR3 is 15 amino acids long. Trimming at V came to 0 bases and at J to 3 bases, leaving 5 bases not matched to a gene. Germline V gives CDR1 SGDLS, CDR2 YYNGEE. The CDR3 sequence is CASSVEDGQGYEQYF. In DNA form, the CDR3 reads TGTGCCAGCAGCGTAGAGGACGGACAGGGCTACGAGCAGTACTTC. Combining the CDR3 with reference TRBV9 and TRBJ2-7 gives the whole variable domain DSGVTQTPKHLITATGQRVTLRCSPRSGDLSVYWYQQSLDQGLQFLIQYYNGEERAKGNILERFSAQQFPDLHSELNLSSLELGDSALYFCASSVEDGQGYEQYFGPGTRLTVT.

This clone occurred once. This chain joins TRBV7-2 and TRBJ1-3; no clear D gene. V lost 4 bases and J 0 bases, leaving 7 bases between the germline ends. CDR3 length: 14 residues. Looked up from germline, CDR1 is SGHTA and CDR2 is FQGNSA. The CDR3 DNA sequence: TGTGCCAGCAGCTCCAGTTTCTCTGGAAACACCATATATTTT. As protein: CASSSSFSGNTIYF.

The V call is TRBV7-6, the J call TRBJ1-1; TRBD1 matches at 8 bases. Unmatched junction bases numbered 5, after V lost 1 base and J lost 4 bases. CDR1 is SGHVS, CDR2 FNYEAQ, per germline. The CDR3 is 15 residues long. The CDR3 loop is CASSLEDRGSTEAFF. CDR3 DNA sequence: TGTGCCAGCAGCTTAGAAGACAGGGGAAGCACTGAAGCTTTCTTT.

The rearrangement links TRBV29-1 to TRBJ1-1; tentatively, D is TRBD1 (5 bases). V was pared by 6 bases and J by 0 bases, with 20 bases between. Germline V gives CDR1 SQVTM, CDR2 ANQGSEA. The CDR3 runs to 16 residues. CDR3 in DNA: TGCAGCGTCCAACTACGCGCGGGGGGGATGAACACTGAAGCTTTCTTT. Protein product: CSVQLRAGGMNTEAFF.

The chain joins TRBV5-6 to TRBJ2-1, with D tentatively TRBD2 (6 bases). This CDR3 region has 14 residues. Germline V gene data show CDR1 as SGHDT and CDR2 as YYEEEE. V was cut by 10 bases and J by 8 bases, with 22 bases left in between. In DNA form, the CDR3 reads TGTGCCTCCAGAGTGGCGGCAGCGGGCCATGAGCAGTTCTTC. Amino acids: CASRVAAAGHEQFF.

This clone was counted a single time. The genes are TRBV2 and TRBJ1-1; 7 nucleotides align to TRBD1. This CDR3 comprises 12 residues. V lost 6 bases to trimming and J lost 11 bases; unmatched junction nucleotides: 9. Germline V CDR1 and CDR2: SNHLY, FYNNEI. The CDR3: CASRPTGSAAFF. The CDR3 DNA is TGTGCCAGCAGGCCGACAGGGTCCGCGGCTTTCTTT.

This clone was observed a few times. The V and J genes are TRBV19 and TRBJ1-1, with unresolved D. The CDR3 spans 13 residues. The germline V gene has CDR1 LNHDA and CDR2 SQIVND (reference sequence). Deletions cut 3 bases from V and 6 bases from J, with 11 bases between. CDR3 bases: TGTGCCAGTAGTATTGGAGGGTCCTCTGAAGCTTTCTTT. This sequence encodes CASSIGGSSEAFF.

This clone has only one observation. This chain connects TRBV19 to TRBJ1-4; 8 bases are shared with TRBD1. CDR1 is LNHDA, CDR2 SQIVND, per germline (reference sequence). J was trimmed by 12 bases and V by 9 bases; bases with no gene match: 12. There are 13 residues in the CDR3. This CDR3 reads CASRGTGLRELFF. The CDR3 nucleotides are TGTGCCAGCCGGGGGACAGGACTTCGCGAACTGTTTTTT.

This rearrangement joins TRBV15 to TRBJ1-1; a possible D gene is TRBD1 (6 bases). The CDR3 extends over 17 amino acids. V was trimmed by 4 bases and J by 0 bases, leaving 18 bases between them. Germline V gives CDR1 LNHNV, CDR2 YYDKDF (reference sequence). CDR3 nucleotides: TGTGCCACCAGCACCGGACAGTTCCTCTTCATGAACACTGAAGCTTTCTTT. This translates into CATSTGQFLFMNTEAFF. Filled out from reference TRBV15 and TRBJ1-1, the complete variable domain reads DAMVIQNPRYQVTQFGKPVTLSCSQTLNHNVMYWYQQKSSQAPKLLFHYYDKDFNNEADTPDNFQSRRPNTSFCFLDIRSPGLGDTAMYLCATSTGQFLFMNTEAFFGQGTRLTVV.

The chain couples TRBV3-1 (or the pseudogene TRBV3-2) to TRBJ2-2; 8 bases line up with TRBD1. Germline trimming cut 5 bases from V and 7 bases from J; bases unmatched to any gene: 12. Germline V gene sequence: CDR1 LGHDT, CDR2 YNNKEL (reference sequence). CDR3 length: 16 residues. CDR3 in DNA: TGTGCCAGCAGCTCATCGTGGACAGGGTTCTTCGGGGAGCTGTTTTTT. Its protein product is CASSSSWTGFFGELFF.

V gene TRBV7-2 combines with J gene TRBJ2-1; D remains unclear. Per germline, CDR1 SGHTA and CDR2 FQGNSA. The length of the CDR3 is 13 residues. V was pared by 2 bases and J by 10 bases, with 12 bases between. The DNA for the CDR3 is TGTGCCAGCAGCTTACCCCTGGTTCAGGAGCAGTTCTTC. Protein sequence: CASSLPLVQEQFF.

The chain is built from TRBV20-1 and TRBJ1-1, with unresolved D. The CDR3 covers 11 residues. Trimming took off 8 bases at V and 4 bases at J, with 11 bases between the two ends. Germline CDR1 and CDR2: DFQATT and SNEGSKA (reference sequence). CDR3: CSIGFSTEAFF. CDR3 in DNA: TGCAGTATCGGGTTCTCCACTGAAGCTTTCTTT.

V usage is TRBV28 and J usage is TRBJ2-7; perhaps TRBD2 as D (6 bases). The germline V and J ends were trimmed by 2 bases and 3 bases, with 17 bases remaining between them. The CDR3 contains 16 residues. The V gene's germline CDR1 is MDHEN and CDR2 SYDVKM. Here the CDR3 DNA reads TGTGCCAGCAGTTTACCCTCACCTTTGACTAGCTACGAGCAGTACTTC. It translates to CASSLPSPLTSYEQYF.

The rearrangement uses TRBV7-2 and TRBJ2-7; tentative D call: TRBD1 (5 bases). The CDR3 contains 15 residues. From germline, CDR1 is SGHTA and CDR2 FQGNSA. Trimming shortened V by 4 bases and J by 3 bases, and 16 bases separated the two germline ends. CDR3 coding DNA: TGTGCCAGCAGCTCATTTTTGGGGCAGGTCTACGAGCAGTACTTC. This sequence encodes CASSSFLGQVYEQYF.

The chain recombines TRBV28 with TRBJ1-4; D possibly corresponds to TRBD1 (5 bases). Germline V gene sequence: CDR1 MDHEN, CDR2 SYDVKM. The V gene lost 7 bases and the J gene lost 0 bases, with 15 bases spanning the gap. The CDR3 has 16 residues. CDR3 coding DNA: TGTGCCAGCACCCTGCGGGACCCGGCAACTAATGAAAAACTGTTTTTT. Translated, it gives CASTLRDPATNEKLFF.

The chain couples TRBV29-1 to TRBJ2-2; D not certain. V shed 5 bases and J shed 5 bases, with 9 bases lying between them. Germline assignment: CDR1 SQVTM and CDR2 ANQGSEA. This CDR3 comprises 12 residues. CDR3 protein: CSVRQETGELFF. CDR3 in DNA: TGCAGCGTTCGTCAAGAGACCGGGGAGCTGTTTTTT.

V and J are TRBV3-1 (or the pseudogene TRBV3-2) and TRBJ2-5; 12 nucleotides agree with TRBD2. In germline, CDR1 is LGHDT, CDR2 YNNKEL (reference sequence). The V segment lost 0 bases and the J segment 5 bases; nucleotides outside the gene matches: 10. There are 18 residues in the CDR3. The CDR3 loop reads CASSQDFASGGASETQYF. CDR3 in DNA: TGTGCCAGCAGCCAAGATTTTGCTAGCGGGGGGGCAAGTGAGACCCAGTACTTC.

This clone was observed a handful of times. This chain uses TRBV4-3 with TRBJ2-3, with 15 bases identical to TRBD2. This CDR3 spans 17 amino acids. Germline V lookup: CDR1 LGHNA, CDR2 YSLEER. V lost 2 bases, J lost 4 bases, and 4 bases stayed unmatched. CDR3 region: CASSQWTSGGAADTQYF. The DNA for the CDR3 is TGCGCCAGCAGCCAATGGACTAGCGGGGGGGCAGCAGATACGCAGTATTTT.

The chain employs TRBV10-3 and TRBJ2-1, with TRBD2 matching 14 bases. Germline V CDR1 and CDR2: ENHRY, SYGVKD. V lost 6 bases and J lost 7; bases outside the gene matches: 14. The CDR3 contains 18 residues. CDR3 bases: TGTGCCATCAGGAACGAGACTAGCGGGAGGGCCGTCGGGAATGAGCAGTTCTTC. This codes for CAIRNETSGRAVGNEQFF.

This chain joins TRBV19 and TRBJ2-7, with a tentative D call TRBD2 (5 bases). V was pared by 2 bases and J by 6 bases, with 11 bases between. Germline V CDR1 and CDR2: LNHDA, SQIVND (reference sequence). The CDR3 consists of 13 residues. The CDR3 sequence is CASSIRGQIEQYF. The DNA for the CDR3 is TGTGCCAGTAGTATACGCGGGCAGATCGAGCAGTACTTC.

This clone was counted between two and nine times. The rearrangement joins TRBV19 to TRBJ2-1; 15 nucleotides align to TRBD2. V lost 6 bases, J lost 7 bases, and 7 bases stayed unmatched. The CDR3 sequence is 16 residues long. The germline V gene encodes CDR1 LNHDA and CDR2 SQIVND (reference sequence). In nucleotides, the CDR3 is TGTGCCAGTAGCCCGGGGACTAGCGGGAGGAGGAATGAGCAGTTCTTC. Encoded protein: CASSPGTSGRRNEQFF. Looking up the rest from reference TRBV19 and TRBJ2-1 gives the full variable domain: DGGITQSPKYLFRKEGQNVTLSCEQNLNHDAMYWYRQDPGQGLRLIYYSQIVNDFQKGDIAEGYSVSREKKESFPLTVTSAQKNPTAFYLCASSPGTSGRRNEQFFGPGTRLTVL.

V is TRBV7-2 and J is TRBJ2-2; no firm D call. This CDR3 contains 15 residues. In germline, CDR1 is SGHTA, CDR2 FQGNSA. The V and J ends lost 3 bases and 0 bases respectively, with 8 bases between them. The CDR3 coding sequence is TGTGCCAGCAGCTTCCCACTTTCGAACACCGGGGAGCTGTTTTTT. This translates into CASSFPLSNTGELFF.

V and J are TRBV4-2 and TRBJ2-5, with a tentative D call TRBD2 (5 bases). Per germline, CDR1 LGHNA and CDR2 YNFKEQ. The CDR3 extends over 15 amino acids. V was shortened by 1 base and J by 5 bases, with 14 bases between the two germline ends. This CDR3 is CASSQVGTGWETQYF. CDR3 DNA sequence: TGTGCCAGCAGCCAAGTCGGAACGGGGTGGGAGACCCAGTACTTC.